The next 30 T cell receptor beta chains were all read from a single sample in a study of T cell repertoires in cytomegalovirus infection. Each CDR3 protein is one row after TCRdb ran MiXCR on the reads. Counted here are some 68,000 distinct CDR3 sequences, approximately 22% occurring once; the ten biggest clones make up 65% to 85%. Their antigens are not known. Sequenced input: PBMCs, sequenced either directly or after in vitro stimulation (not recorded which). The source is a human donor in good health (CMV status not recorded). Some clones in this sample may be carry-over from other donors' samples.

Ten or more counts support this clonotype. In DNA, the CDR3 is TGTGCCAGCAGCTCCTCACTCATGGGGGTAAGCAATGAGCAGTTCTTC. Its protein is CASSSSLMGVSNEQFF. J is TRBJ2-1 and V is TRBV11-2, with D perhaps given as TRBD1 or TRBD2 (5 bases each). Germline lookup yields CDR1 SGHAT and CDR2 FQNNGV. The V end lost 4 bases, the J end lost 6 bases, and 19 bases lay between the germline ends. CDR3 length equals 16 residues.

This clonotype was observed a handful of times. The J gene is TRBJ2-7, the V gene TRBV7-2; D might be TRBD1 or TRBD2, each matching 6 bases. V lost 3 bases, J lost 2 bases, and 11 bases lay in between. CDR1 and CDR2 from the germline V gene are SGHTA and FQGNSA. This CDR3 has 14 amino acids. The CDR3 loop reads CASSFRRGAYEQYF. CDR3 bases: TGTGCCAGCAGCTTCCGGAGGGGGGCCTACGAGCAGTACTTC.

The rearrangement uses TRBV20-1 and TRBJ1-2; 8 positions agree with TRBD1. Trimming removed 5 bases from V and 3 bases from J; junction bases left unmatched: 11. The CDR3 contains 15 residues. Germline lookup yields CDR1 DFQATT and CDR2 SNEGSKA (reference sequence). The CDR3 protein is CSASGLTGGDYGYTF. CDR3 bases: TGCAGTGCTTCCGGGCTCACAGGGGGGGACTATGGCTACACCTTC.

This clonotype was picked up many times. The chain has TRBV7-6 and TRBJ2-1, with D maybe TRBD2 (6 bases). Trimming cost V 4 bases and J 0 bases, with 13 bases left between them. CDR1 and CDR2 (germline): SGHVS, FNYEAQ. This CDR3 region has 16 residues. CDR3 nucleotide sequence: TGTGCCAGCAGCTATAGCGGCCCTAGCTCCTACAATGAGCAGTTCTTC. Residues: CASSYSGPSSYNEQFF.

The genes are TRBV19 and TRBJ1-5, with D maybe TRBD1 (6 bases). CDR3 size: 16 residues. The germline V gene encodes CDR1 LNHDA and CDR2 SQIVND (reference sequence). Trimming stripped 3 bases from V and 3 bases from J, with 15 bases between. Written as DNA, the CDR3 is TGTGCCAGTAGTATCTCAGGGGAGCGGCCCAATCAGCCCCAGCATTTT. Translating it yields CASSISGERPNQPQHF.

This clonotype appeared a few times. The V and J genes are TRBV4-3 and TRBJ2-3, with a weak D call TRBD1 (6 bases). The germline V gene has CDR1 LGHNA and CDR2 YSLEER. Trimming took off 1 base at V and 3 bases at J, with 11 bases between the two ends. The CDR3 runs to 15 residues. CDR3 amino acids: CASSQVPRGTDTQYF. For the CDR3, the DNA is TGCGCCAGCAGCCAAGTCCCCAGGGGAACAGATACGCAGTATTTT.

The rearrangement uses TRBV2 and TRBJ2-1, with D uncertain. With 6 bases removed from V and 5 bases from J, the gap between germline ends came to 11 bases. The germline V gene encodes CDR1 SNHLY and CDR2 FYNNEI. The CDR3 covers 13 residues. CDR3 region: CASRIDFNNEQFF. CDR3 nucleotides: TGTGCCAGCAGGATCGACTTCAACAATGAGCAGTTCTTC.

The V gene is TRBV10-3, the J gene TRBJ2-2; 11 positions match TRBD2. With V trimmed by 10 bases and J by 6 bases, 4 bases remained unmatched. Looked up from germline, CDR1 is ENHRY and CDR2 is SYGVKD. This CDR3 is built from 13 residues. The CDR3 DNA sequence: TGTGCCACGACTAGCGGGACTCCCGGGGAGCTGTTTTTT. Its protein is CATTSGTPGELFF.

This clonotype was seen ten or more times. V is TRBV7-2 and J is TRBJ2-5; D unresolved. The CDR3 spans 15 residues. CDR1 and CDR2 from the germline V gene are SGHTA and FQGNSA. Between the trimmed V and J ends, which lost 1 base and 2 bases, there was a span of 11 bases. CDR3 bases: TGTGCCAGCAGCTTAGAAGGATGGAGACAAGAGACCCAGTACTTC. Protein sequence: CASSLEGWRQETQYF.

This clonotype occurred many times. V is TRBV6-1 and J is TRBJ2-1; possible D gene TRBD2, 7 bases. The CDR3 is made up of 16 amino acids. The V end lost 5 bases, the J end lost 3 bases, and 17 bases lay between the germline ends. The germline V gene has CDR1 MNHNS and CDR2 SASEGT. The CDR3 DNA reads as TGTGCCAGCAGTCGCCGCGGGGGCATTTACTACAATGAGCAGTTCTTC. It codes for CASSRRGGIYYNEQFF.

In this sample, this clonotype turned up a few times. The rearrangement uses TRBV12-3 or TRBV12-4 and TRBJ2-1; D gene ambiguous. This CDR3 is built from 14 residues. V was cut by 8 bases and J by 3 bases, with 14 bases left in between. The CDR3 loop reads CASGPWSGYNEQFF. CDR3 nucleotides: TGTGCCAGCGGGCCCTGGTCTGGCTACAATGAGCAGTTCTTC.

The table lists this clonotype with many counts. The chain combines TRBV7-9 with TRBJ2-1; the D gene is possibly TRBD2 (6 bases). This CDR3 comprises 15 residues. The germline V gene has CDR1 SEHNR and CDR2 FQNEAQ (reference sequence). V was trimmed by 1 base and J by 3 bases, leaving 10 bases between them. CDR3 sequence reads: CASSLDVSGYNEQFF. The CDR3 bases are TGTGCCAGCAGCTTAGATGTTAGCGGCTACAATGAGCAGTTCTTC.

This clonotype came up many times. The rearrangement links TRBV7-9 to TRBJ2-5, with D perhaps matching TRBD1 (6 bases). This CDR3 has 14 residues. Between the trimmed V and J ends, which lost 0 bases and 3 bases, there was a span of 8 bases. Germline CDR1 and CDR2: SEHNR and FQNEAQ (reference sequence). The CDR3 loop is CASSLAQGEETQYF. The CDR3 nucleotides are TGTGCCAGCAGCTTAGCACAGGGAGAAGAGACCCAGTACTTC.

The chain employs TRBV18 and TRBJ2-7; 10 bases align to TRBD2. Germline lookup yields CDR1 KGHSH and CDR2 LQKENI. The CDR3 runs 17 residues. Trimming cost V 8 bases and J 2 bases; bases outside gene matches: 15. The CDR3, as DNA: TGTGCCAGCAGAGGACTAGCGGTACACCATACAACCTACGAGCAGTACTTC. This gives the protein CASRGLAVHHTTYEQYF.

This clonotype was seen ten or more times. The J gene is TRBJ1-6, the V gene TRBV7-8; tentative D call: TRBD1 (6 bases). This CDR3 has 14 amino acids. The germline gives CDR1 SGHVS, CDR2 FQNEAQ. The V gene lost 4 bases and the J gene lost 9 bases, with 13 bases spanning the gap. CDR3 sequence reads: CASSSVTGFSPLHF. CDR3 bases: TGTGCCAGCAGCTCTGTTACAGGGTTTTCACCCCTCCACTTT.

The chain couples TRBV5-1 to TRBJ2-7, with D perhaps matching TRBD1 (5 bases). The V and J ends lost 0 bases and 3 bases respectively, with 7 bases between them. From germline, CDR1 is SGHRS and CDR2 YFSETQ. There are 13 residues in the CDR3. In DNA, the CDR3 is TGCGCCAGCAGCTTGGGCACAGGCTACGAGCAGTACGTC. Its translation is CASSLGTGYEQYV.

In this sample, this clonotype turned up many times. V is TRBV7-2 and J is TRBJ2-7; D is uncertain. The CDR3 consists of 14 residues. V lost 1 base to trimming and J lost 3 bases, with 10 bases between them. Germline-derived CDR1 and CDR2 are SGHTA and FQGNSA. In nucleotides, the CDR3 is TGTGCCAGCAGCTTAGGGACCCACGGCTACGAGCAGTACTTC. This encodes CASSLGTHGYEQYF.

This clonotype has at least ten counts. The genes are TRBV30 and TRBJ1-2; no clear D. Germline V gives CDR1 GTSNPN, CDR2 SVGIG (reference sequence). The CDR3 is 15 amino acids. Trimming pared 3 bases from V and 1 base from J, leaving 15 bases between. CDR3: CAWSDGFGLNYGYTF. The DNA of the CDR3 is TGTGCCTGGAGCGATGGATTCGGTCTTAACTATGGCTACACCTTC.

As concerns this clonotype: At one end, the junction sequence differs from germline, possibly due to a read error. The rearrangement uses TRBV7-2 and TRBJ2-7; D remains ambiguous. CDR1 is SGHTA, CDR2 FQGNSA, per germline. The CDR3 loop spans 13 amino acids. The CDR3 nucleotides are TGTGCCAGCAGCTTAAACCCCCGGCACGAGCAGTGCTTC. Protein product: CASSLNPRHEQCF.

Comment on this clonotype: With a much larger clone just one base away, this may be a read error. V is TRBV28 and J is TRBJ2-3; no clear D. CDR1 is MDHEN, CDR2 SYDVKM, per germline. The V and J ends lost 6 bases and 4 bases respectively, with 8 bases between them. This CDR3 has 12 residues. CDR3 loop: CASSKRADTQYF. CDR3 nucleotide sequence: TGTGCCAGCAGCAAACGGGCAGATACGCAGTATTTT. Combining the CDR3 with reference TRBV28 and TRBJ2-3 gives the whole variable domain DVKVTQSSRYLVKRTGEKVFLECVQDMDHENMFWYRQDPGLGLRLIYFSYDVKMKEKGDIPEGYSVSREKKERFSLILESASTNQTSMYLCASSKRADTQYFGPGTRLTVL.

The chain combines TRBV6-2 or TRBV6-3 with TRBJ2-1; 11 positions agree with TRBD2. There are 15 residues in the CDR3. Germline V CDR1 and CDR2: MNHEY, SVGEGT. V was clipped by 6 bases and J by 5 bases; unmatched bases: 6. The CDR3 is CASRDGTSGNNEQFF. In DNA form, the CDR3 reads TGTGCCAGCAGAGACGGGACTAGCGGAAACAATGAGCAGTTCTTC.

CDR3 sequence reads: CASSSPTHITYEQYF. In DNA, the CDR3 is TGTGCCAGCAGCTCTCCTACCCACATAACCTACGAGCAGTACTTC. V usage is TRBV28 and J usage is TRBJ2-7; D is undetermined. The CDR3 totals 15 residues. Germline values: CDR1 MDHEN, CDR2 SYDVKM. Trimming left V 6 bases short and J 2 bases short, with 17 bases between.

This clonotype came up a few times. V gene TRBV29-1 combines with J gene TRBJ2-1; possibly TRBD2 for D (7 bases). Germline loops: CDR1 SQVTM, CDR2 ANQGSEA. The CDR3 has 17 residues. Trimming stripped 4 bases from V and 4 bases from J, with 23 bases between. The CDR3 bases are TGCAGCGTTGTACGGGGGCGAGGGACTAACCGATACAATGAGCAGTTCTTC. Its protein is CSVVRGRGTNRYNEQFF.

The chain couples TRBV5-4 to TRBJ2-2; D uncertain. Between the trimmed V and J ends, which lost 0 bases and 7 bases, there was a span of 4 bases. The CDR3 covers 12 residues. Germline CDR1 is SGHNT and CDR2 is YYREEE (reference sequence). CDR3 DNA: TGTGCCAGCAGCTTGGCCGACGGGGAGCTGTTTTTT. Encoded protein: CASSLADGELFF.

In this sample, this clonotype turned up a few times. This chain connects TRBV6-2 or TRBV6-3 to TRBJ1-1, with D hard to call. The CDR3 has 12 amino acids. V gave up 0 bases and J gave up 7 bases, with 6 bases separating them. In germline, CDR1 is MNHEY, CDR2 SVGEGT. CDR3 in DNA: TGTGCCAGCAGTTACTCTCAGCATGAAGCTTTCTTT. This gives the protein CASSYSQHEAFF.

This clonotype was seen once. This rearrangement joins TRBV4-1 to TRBJ2-5, with 9 bases identical to TRBD2. V was pared by 4 bases and J by 2 bases, with 11 bases of the junction left unmatched. The length of the CDR3 is 17 residues. Per the germline V gene, CDR1 is MGHRA and CDR2 is YSYEKL. CDR3 residues: CASSLDGAGGLQETQYF. Here the CDR3 DNA reads TGCGCCAGCAGCCTCGACGGAGCGGGAGGCCTTCAAGAGACCCAGTACTTC.

This clonotype was detected only a few times. This chain uses TRBV6-1 with TRBJ2-2, with a weak D call TRBD2 (5 bases). The CDR3 is made up of 14 amino acids. The V end was cut by 6 bases, the J end by 1 base, with 9 bases between. Germline CDR1 MNHNS, CDR2 SASEGT. DNA for the CDR3: TGTGCCAGCAGACGGACTCAGAACACCGGGGAGCTGTTTTTT. Protein: CASRRTQNTGELFF.

The V and J genes are TRBV28 and TRBJ2-7; D unresolved. This CDR3 contains 11 residues. Germline V gene sequence: CDR1 MDHEN, CDR2 SYDVKM. Trimming removed 6 bases at V and 0 bases at J, with 3 bases between. CDR3 loop: CASRRSYEQYF. DNA for the CDR3: TGTGCCAGCAGGCGCTCCTACGAGCAGTACTTC.

This clonotype was detected many times. The chain uses TRBV13 and TRBJ2-1; 8 nucleotides align to TRBD2. V lost 5 bases and J lost 8; bases outside the gene matches: 14. Per the germline V gene, CDR1 is PRHDT and CDR2 is FYEKMQ (reference sequence). The CDR3 covers 16 residues. CDR3 nucleotide sequence: TGTGCCAGCAGCCGTGAAATAGGGACTAGTCGGTATGAGCAGTTCTTC. It specifies CASSREIGTSRYEQFF.

This clonotype appeared many times. The chain uses TRBV5-6 and TRBJ2-7; a weak D match, TRBD1 (6 bases). Deletions cut 4 bases from V and 6 bases from J, with 14 bases between. This CDR3 comprises 13 residues. From germline, CDR1 is SGHDT and CDR2 YYEEEE. The CDR3 loop is CASSANPRGEQYF. In nucleotides, the CDR3 is TGTGCCAGCAGCGCGAATCCCAGGGGCGAGCAGTACTTC.